This T cell receptor beta chain appears in the sequencing data of a study of T cells in Graves' hyperthyroidism and ophthalmopathy. Overall study findings and caveats: Most clonotypes expanded in the thyroid (above 0.001) were also present in blood. Before onset, by a median of about six months, the model predicted ophthalmopathy.

The germline gives CDR1 DFQATT, CDR2 SNEGSKA (reference sequence). The CDR3 length is 16 residues. Trimming pared 3 bases from V and 4 bases from J, leaving 19 bases between. From RNA transcripts, TCR beta CDR3 regions were amplified. TCR CDR3 underwent first-round RT-PCR with the HTBI primer set. TCRdb re-called the multiplex PCR reads with MiXCR, one entry per CDR3 protein. The data show roughly 350,000 distinct CDR3 sequences, 14% seen once. About this clonotype: What it recognizes is unknown.

The clonotype was recovered from a woman in her thirties with Graves' ophthalmopathy. The sequencing input was blood. The V and J genes are TRBV20-1 and TRBJ2-1, with a weak D call TRBD2 (7 bases). The CDR3 DNA reads as TGCAGTGCTAGTGGGGGGGGGGCCTCTGTTTACAATGAGCAGTTCTTC. This encodes CSASGGGASVYNEQFF.